This T cell receptor beta chain was documented in a study of blood T cells in healthy people across ages. Total RNA was extracted at no less than 6 micrograms per sample. In regard to this clonotype: Its antigen is unknown.

General study points: A strong correlation between TCR beta diversity and naive T cell percentage was seen.

Sample-barcoded 5' priming and a J-beta primer mix drove a second PCR of roughly 6 to 12 cycles. From the 5' RACE reads, TCRdb called clonotypes with MiXCR, one entry per CDR3 protein. The data show more than 1 million distinct CDR3 sequences, with around 43% seen just once and 18% held by the top ten. Sequenced: blood. This sequence was found in a woman aged 60 to 75 in good health.

CDR3 sequence: CASSQDLTSGRITSNEQFF. The CDR3 region has the DNA TGCGCCAGCAGCCAAGATCTGACTAGCGGGAGAATAACGAGTAATGAGCAGTTCTTC. This chain connects TRBV4-1 to TRBJ2-1; 12 bases fit TRBD2. The CDR3 spans 19 residues. Germline values: CDR1 MGHRA, CDR2 YSYEKL. Trimming cost V 0 bases and J 7 bases; bases outside gene matches: 13.